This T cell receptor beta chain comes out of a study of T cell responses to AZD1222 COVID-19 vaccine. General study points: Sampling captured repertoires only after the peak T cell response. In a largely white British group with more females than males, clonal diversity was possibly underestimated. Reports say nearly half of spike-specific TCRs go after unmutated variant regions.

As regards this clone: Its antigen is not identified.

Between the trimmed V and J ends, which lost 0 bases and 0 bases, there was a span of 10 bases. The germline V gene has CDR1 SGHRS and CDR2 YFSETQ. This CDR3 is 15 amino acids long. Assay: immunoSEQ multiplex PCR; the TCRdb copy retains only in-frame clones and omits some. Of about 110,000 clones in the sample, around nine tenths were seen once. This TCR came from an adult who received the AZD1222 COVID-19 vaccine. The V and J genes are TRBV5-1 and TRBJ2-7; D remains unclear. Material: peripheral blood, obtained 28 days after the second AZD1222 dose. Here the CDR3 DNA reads TGCGCCAGCAGCTTGGGTCAGGTCAGCTCCTACGAGCAGTACTTC. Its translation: CASSLGQVSSYEQYF. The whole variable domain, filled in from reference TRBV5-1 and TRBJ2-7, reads KAGVTQTPRYLIKTRGQQVTLSCSPISGHRSVSWYQQTPGQGLQFLFEYFSETQRNKGNFPGRFSGRQFSNSRSEMNVSTLELGDSALYLCASSLGQVSSYEQYFGPGTRLTVT.